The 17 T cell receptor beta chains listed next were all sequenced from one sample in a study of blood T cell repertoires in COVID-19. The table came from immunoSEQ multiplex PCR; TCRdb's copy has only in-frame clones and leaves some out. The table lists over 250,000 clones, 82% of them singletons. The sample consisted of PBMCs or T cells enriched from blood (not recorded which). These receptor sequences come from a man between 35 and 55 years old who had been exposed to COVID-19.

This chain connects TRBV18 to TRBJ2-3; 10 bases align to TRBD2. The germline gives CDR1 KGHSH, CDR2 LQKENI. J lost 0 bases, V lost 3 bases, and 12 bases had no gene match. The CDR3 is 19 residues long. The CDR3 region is CASSPIPRRTSGSTDTQYF. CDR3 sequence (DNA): TGTGCCAGCTCACCCATTCCGAGGAGGACTAGCGGTAGCACAGATACGCAGTATTTT.

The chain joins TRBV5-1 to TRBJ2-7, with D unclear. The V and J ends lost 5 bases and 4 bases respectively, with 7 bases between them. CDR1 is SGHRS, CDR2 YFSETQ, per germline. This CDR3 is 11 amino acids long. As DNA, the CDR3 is TGCGCCAGCAGATCCCAGTACGAGCAGTACTTC. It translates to CASRSQYEQYF.

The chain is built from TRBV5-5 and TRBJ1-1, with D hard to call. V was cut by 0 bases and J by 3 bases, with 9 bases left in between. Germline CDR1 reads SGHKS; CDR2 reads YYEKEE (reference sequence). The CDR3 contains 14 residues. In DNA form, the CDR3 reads TGTGCCAGCAGCTTGGTCTCCCGGGACACTGAAGCTTTCTTT. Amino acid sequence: CASSLVSRDTEAFF. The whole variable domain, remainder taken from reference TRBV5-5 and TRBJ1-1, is DAGVTQSPTHLIKTRGQQVTLRCSPISGHKSVSWYQQVLGQGPQFIFQYYEKEERGRGNFPDRFSARQFPNYSSELNVNALLLGDSALYLCASSLVSRDTEAFFGQGTRLTVV.

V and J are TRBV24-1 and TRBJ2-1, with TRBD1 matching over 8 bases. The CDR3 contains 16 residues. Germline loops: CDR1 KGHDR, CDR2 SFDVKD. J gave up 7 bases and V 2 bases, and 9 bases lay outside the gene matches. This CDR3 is CATSDSTTGARNEQFF. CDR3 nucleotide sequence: TGTGCCACCAGTGATTCTACGACAGGGGCGAGGAATGAGCAGTTCTTC.

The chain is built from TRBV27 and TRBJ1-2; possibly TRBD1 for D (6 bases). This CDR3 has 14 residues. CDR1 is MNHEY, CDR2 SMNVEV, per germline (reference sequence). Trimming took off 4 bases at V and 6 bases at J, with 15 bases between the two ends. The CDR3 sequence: CASSSARQGNGYTF. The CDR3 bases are TGTGCCAGCAGTTCCGCACGTCAGGGGAATGGCTACACCTTC.

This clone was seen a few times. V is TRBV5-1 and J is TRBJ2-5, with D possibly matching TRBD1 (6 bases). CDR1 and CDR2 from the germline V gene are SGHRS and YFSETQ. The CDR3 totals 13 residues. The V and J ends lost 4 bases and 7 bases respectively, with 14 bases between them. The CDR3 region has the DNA TGCGCCAGCAGCGATGGCCAGACAGGGACCCAGTACTTC. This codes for CASSDGQTGTQYF. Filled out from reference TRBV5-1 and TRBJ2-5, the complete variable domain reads KAGVTQTPRYLIKTRGQQVTLSCSPISGHRSVSWYQQTPGQGLQFLFEYFSETQRNKGNFPGRFSGRQFSNSRSEMNVSTLELGDSALYLCASSDGQTGTQYFGPGTRLLVL.

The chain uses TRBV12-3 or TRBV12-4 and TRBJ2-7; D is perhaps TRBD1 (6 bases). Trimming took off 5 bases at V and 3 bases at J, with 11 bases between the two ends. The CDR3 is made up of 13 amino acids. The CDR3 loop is CASSPQQGYEQYF. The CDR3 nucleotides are TGTGCCAGCAGTCCCCAACAGGGCTACGAGCAGTACTTC.

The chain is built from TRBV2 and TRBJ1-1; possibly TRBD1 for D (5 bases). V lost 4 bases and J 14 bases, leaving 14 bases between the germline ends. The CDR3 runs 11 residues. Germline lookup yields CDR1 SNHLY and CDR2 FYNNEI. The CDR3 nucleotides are TGTGCCAGCAGTGGGGACTGGCTGGTATTCTTT. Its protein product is CASSGDWLVFF.

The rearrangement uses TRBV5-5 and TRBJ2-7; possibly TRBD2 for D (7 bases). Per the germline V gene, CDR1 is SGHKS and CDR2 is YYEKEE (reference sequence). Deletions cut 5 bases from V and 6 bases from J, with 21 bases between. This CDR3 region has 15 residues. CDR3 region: CASRGGPRGTAEQYF. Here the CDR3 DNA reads TGTGCCAGCAGGGGGGGGCCGAGGGGAACCGCCGAGCAGTACTTC. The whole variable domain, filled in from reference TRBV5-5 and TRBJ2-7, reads DAGVTQSPTHLIKTRGQQVTLRCSPISGHKSVSWYQQVLGQGPQFIFQYYEKEERGRGNFPDRFSARQFPNYSSELNVNALLLGDSALYLCASRGGPRGTAEQYFGPGTRLTVT.

The CDR3 loop is CASRPGLAIGEQYF. In nucleotides, the CDR3 is TGTGCCAGCAGACCGGGACTAGCTATCGGCGAGCAGTACTTC. The chain employs TRBV6-5 and TRBJ2-7; 9 bases are a match to TRBD2. V gave up 6 bases and J gave up 6 bases; unmatched junction bases: 9. The CDR3 totals 14 residues. CDR1 and CDR2 from the germline V gene are MNHEY and SVGAGI.

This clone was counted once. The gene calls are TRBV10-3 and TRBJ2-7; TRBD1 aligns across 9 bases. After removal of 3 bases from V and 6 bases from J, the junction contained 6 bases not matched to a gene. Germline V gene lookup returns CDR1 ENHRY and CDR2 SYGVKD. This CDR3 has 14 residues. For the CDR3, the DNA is TGTGCCATCAGTGATCTGGGACAGGGATTCGAGCAGTACTTC. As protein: CAISDLGQGFEQYF.

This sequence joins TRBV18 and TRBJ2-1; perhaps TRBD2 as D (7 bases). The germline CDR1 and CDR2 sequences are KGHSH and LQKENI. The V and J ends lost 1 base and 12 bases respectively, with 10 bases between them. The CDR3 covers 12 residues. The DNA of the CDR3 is TGTGCCAGCTCACCACGGGGAGGGGGGCAGTTCTTC. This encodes CASSPRGGGQFF.

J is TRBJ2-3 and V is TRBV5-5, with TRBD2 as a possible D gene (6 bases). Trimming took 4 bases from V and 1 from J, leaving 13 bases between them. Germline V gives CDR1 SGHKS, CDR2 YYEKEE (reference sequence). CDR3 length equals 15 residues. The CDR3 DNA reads TGTGCCAGCAGCCCCGGGACTCAAGGCACAGATACGCAGTATTTT. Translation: CASSPGTQGTDTQYF.

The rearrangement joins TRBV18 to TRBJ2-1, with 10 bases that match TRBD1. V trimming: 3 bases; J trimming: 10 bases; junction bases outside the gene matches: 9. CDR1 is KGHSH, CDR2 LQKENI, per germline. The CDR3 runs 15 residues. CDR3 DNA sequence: TGTGCCAGCTCACCGGGGACAGGGGAGTGGCGCGAGCAGTTCTTC. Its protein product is CASSPGTGEWREQFF.

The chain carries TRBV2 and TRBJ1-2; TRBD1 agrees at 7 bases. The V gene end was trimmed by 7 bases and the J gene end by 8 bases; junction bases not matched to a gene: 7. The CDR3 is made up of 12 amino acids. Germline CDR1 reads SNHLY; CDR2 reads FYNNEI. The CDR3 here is CASKGPGGGYTF. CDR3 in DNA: TGTGCCAGCAAGGGCCCAGGGGGGGGCTACACCTTC.

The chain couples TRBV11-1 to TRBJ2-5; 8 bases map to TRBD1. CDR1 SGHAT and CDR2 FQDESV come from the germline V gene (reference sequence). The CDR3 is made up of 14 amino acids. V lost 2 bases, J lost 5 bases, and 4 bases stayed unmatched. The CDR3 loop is CASSLSGQAETQYF. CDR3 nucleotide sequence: TGTGCCAGCAGCTTATCGGGACAGGCGGAGACCCAGTACTTC.

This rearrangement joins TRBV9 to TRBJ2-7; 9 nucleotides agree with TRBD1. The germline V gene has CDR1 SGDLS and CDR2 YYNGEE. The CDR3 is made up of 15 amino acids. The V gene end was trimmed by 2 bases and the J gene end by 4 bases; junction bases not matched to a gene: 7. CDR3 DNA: TGTGCCAGCAGCGTTCTGGGACAGGGAGGGTACGAGCAGTACTTC. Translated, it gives CASSVLGQGGYEQYF. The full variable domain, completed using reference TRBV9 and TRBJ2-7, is DSGVTQTPKHLITATGQRVTLRCSPRSGDLSVYWYQQSLDQGLQFLIQYYNGEERAKGNILERFSAQQFPDLHSELNLSSLELGDSALYFCASSVLGQGGYEQYFGPGTRLTVT.